This T cell receptor (beta chain) was documented in a study of shared clonotypes between healthy human individuals. Generated by immunoSEQ multiplex PCR, the TCRdb table keeps only in-frame clones and is missing some. The data contain around 2.5 million clones, approximately 93% of them singletons. Trimming shortened V by 3 bases and J by 2 bases, and 11 bases separated the two germline ends. Germline CDR1 reads SGHAT; CDR2 reads FQDESV (reference sequence). This CDR3 contains 16 residues. Findings and caveats of the study: Larger richness was generally estimated for naive than memory subsets. It was only blood that was sampled, and tissue repertoires likely differ.

With regard to this clone: Its target is not known.

The receptor's source is a man younger than 35 in good health. Some clones in this sample may be carry-over from other donors' samples. Specimen: naive CD4+ T cells from PBMCs. Noted subset: CD45RA+ positively selected. The V call is TRBV11-1, the J call TRBJ2-6; D gene unclear. CDR3 sequence: CASSFPGGAGANVLTF. Written as DNA, the CDR3 is TGTGCCAGCAGCTTTCCGGGTGGGGCTGGGGCCAACGTCCTGACTTTC. The variable domain in full, completed from reference TRBV11-1 and TRBJ2-6, reads EAEVAQSPRYKITEKSQAVAFWCDPISGHATLYWYRQILGQGPELLVQFQDESVVDDSQLPKDRFSAERLKGVDSTLKIQPAELGDSAMYLCASSFPGGAGANVLTFGAGSRLTVL.